Listed here is a single T cell receptor (beta chain). The target antigen is unknown. A J-beta primer mix and a sample-barcoded 5' primer were used in a second PCR of roughly 6 to 11 cycles. Each CDR3 protein is one row after TCRdb ran MiXCR on the 5' RACE reads. The data contain over a million distinct CDR3 sequences, roughly 43% of them seen just once; the ten biggest clones take up around 4%. These data originate in a study of blood T cells in healthy people across ages. Turning to the study itself: Per two T cells, template switching captured roughly one barcoded beta molecule. Broader study findings: Naive CD4+ cells and diversity were both higher in long-lived donors than in aged donors. Per million T cells, TCR beta diversity dropped roughly linearly as age increased.

Germline CDR1 reads SGHTA; CDR2 reads FQGNSA. V lost 4 bases and J 1 base, leaving 12 bases between the germline ends. The CDR3 loop spans 15 amino acids. The sample taken for sequencing was blood. The gene calls are TRBV7-2 and TRBJ2-3, with D uncertain. This TCR came from a woman under 30 in good health. This CDR3 reads CASSSPWQGTDTQYF. Here the CDR3 DNA reads TGTGCCAGCAGCTCCCCCTGGCAGGGCACAGATACGCAGTATTTT.